This section outlines one TCR beta chain sequence together with its context. Its antigen is unknown. Profiled with immunoSEQ multiplex PCR; TCRdb holds only in-frame clones, not every one. The repertoire holds about 98,000 clones, around 88% seen once, with 3.9% in the top ten. V gave up 5 bases and J gave up 1 base, with 14 bases separating them. Germline loops: CDR1 SGHTA, CDR2 FQGNSA. The CDR3 runs to 15 residues. This entry comes from a study of cytomegalovirus exposure and HLA in healthy donors. Study information: Later, an analysis reported that the 95 to 150 validation repertoires had used the same platform as the 550 to 750 first-cohort repertoires.

The donors were part of the approximately 130-subject validation cohort, which stood apart from the roughly 730-subject first cohort. Study-level findings and limits: A later analysis found first-cohort TCR clusters tended to co-occur in the approximately 120 validation repertoires. The dataset shows that most TCR sequences were rare, while some public TCRs occurred in many donors.

The specimen sequenced was PBMCs. The clonotype originates from a woman between 25 and 40 years old in good health and CMV-seronegative. The J gene is TRBJ2-5, the V gene TRBV7-2; no clear D. CDR3 sequence reads: CASSRAAATQETQYF. The CDR3 DNA reads TGTGCCAGCAGCCGTGCGGCAGCGACCCAAGAGACCCAGTACTTC.